This T cell receptor (beta chain) was identified during a study of blood T cell repertoires in COVID-19. Study context: Sites in the United States, Italy and Spain provided acute and convalescent COVID-19 samples.

This clone has a handful of counts. CDR1 and CDR2 from the germline V gene are SGHDT and YYEEEE. The CDR3 spans 17 residues. The junction had 7 bases not matched to a gene; V was cut back by 4 bases and J by 3 bases. Original processing notes: From reference gene primer amplification, estimates of nucleated cell counts were derived. Measured with immunoSEQ multiplex PCR; TCRdb has only the in-frame clones, and not every one. The D gene and trimming were derived from the DNA, and the V and J assignments and clone size from that table. The sample gives some 220,000 clones, about 85% of which show up once; 15% to 20% is in the top ten.

What was sequenced was peripheral blood. This TCR came from a woman over 75 with active or convalescent COVID-19. V and J are TRBV5-6 and TRBJ2-2; 12 positions agree with TRBD2. The CDR3 spells CASSLGGLAGYTGELFF. DNA for the CDR3: TGTGCCAGCAGCCTCGGAGGACTAGCGGGATACACCGGGGAGCTGTTTTTT.